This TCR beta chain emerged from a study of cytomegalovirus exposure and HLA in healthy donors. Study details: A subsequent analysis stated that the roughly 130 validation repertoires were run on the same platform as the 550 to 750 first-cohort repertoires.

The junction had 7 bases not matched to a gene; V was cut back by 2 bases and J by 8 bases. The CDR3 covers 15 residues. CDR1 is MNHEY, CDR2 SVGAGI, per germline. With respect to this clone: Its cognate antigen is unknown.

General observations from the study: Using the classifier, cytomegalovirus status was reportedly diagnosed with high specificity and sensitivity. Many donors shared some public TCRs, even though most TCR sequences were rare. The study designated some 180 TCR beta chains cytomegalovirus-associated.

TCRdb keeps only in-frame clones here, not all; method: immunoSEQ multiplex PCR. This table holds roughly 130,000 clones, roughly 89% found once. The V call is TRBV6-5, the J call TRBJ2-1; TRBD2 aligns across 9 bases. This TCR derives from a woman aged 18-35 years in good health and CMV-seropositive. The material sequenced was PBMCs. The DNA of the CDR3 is TGTGCCAGCAGTTACGGTCTAGCGGGGCTTTATGAGCAGTTCTTC. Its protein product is CASSYGLAGLYEQFF.